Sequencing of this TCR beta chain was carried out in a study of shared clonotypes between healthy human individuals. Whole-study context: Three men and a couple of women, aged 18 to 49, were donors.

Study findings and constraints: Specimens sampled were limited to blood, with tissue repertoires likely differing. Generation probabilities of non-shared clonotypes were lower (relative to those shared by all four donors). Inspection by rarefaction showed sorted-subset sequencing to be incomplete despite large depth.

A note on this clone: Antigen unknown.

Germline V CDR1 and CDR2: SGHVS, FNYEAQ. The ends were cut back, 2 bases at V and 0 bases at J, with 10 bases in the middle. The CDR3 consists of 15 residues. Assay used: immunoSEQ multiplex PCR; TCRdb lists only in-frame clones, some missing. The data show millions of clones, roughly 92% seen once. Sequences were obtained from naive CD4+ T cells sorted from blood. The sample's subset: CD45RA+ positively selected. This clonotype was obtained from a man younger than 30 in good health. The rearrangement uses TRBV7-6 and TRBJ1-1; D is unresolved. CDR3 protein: CASSLSSQLNTEAFF. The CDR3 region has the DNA TGTGCCAGCAGCTTATCTTCCCAGTTGAACACTGAAGCTTTCTTT.